The entry below describes one T cell receptor beta chain. Indicated time point: pre-sensitization, week 0. Treatment indicated: therapeutic diphenylcyclopropenone sensitization with weekly scalp DPC. TCRdb passed the RACE reads through MiXCR, listing each CDR3 protein once. The sample includes about 59,000 distinct CDR3 sequences, approximately 10% seen only once; the top ten take 4%. The sample is drawn from a study of human T cells and chemical hapten exposure. Germline loops: CDR1 LGHNT, CDR2 FRNRAP. The V and J ends lost 6 bases and 0 bases, in that order; junction bases with no gene match: 10. The CDR3 is 16 amino acids.

The clonotype was recovered from a woman in her thirties or forties with alopecia areata. Some clones in this sample may be carry-over from other donors' samples. The V call is TRBV12-5, the J call TRBJ1-1; 7 bases are shared with TRBD1. The specimen comprised whole blood, sampled in connection with sensitization to the hapten diphenylcyclopropenone (DPC). CDR3 in DNA: TGTGCTAGTGGCCTAAGACAGGGATCCTTGAACACTGAAGCTTTCTTT. Translation gives CASGLRQGSLNTEAFF.